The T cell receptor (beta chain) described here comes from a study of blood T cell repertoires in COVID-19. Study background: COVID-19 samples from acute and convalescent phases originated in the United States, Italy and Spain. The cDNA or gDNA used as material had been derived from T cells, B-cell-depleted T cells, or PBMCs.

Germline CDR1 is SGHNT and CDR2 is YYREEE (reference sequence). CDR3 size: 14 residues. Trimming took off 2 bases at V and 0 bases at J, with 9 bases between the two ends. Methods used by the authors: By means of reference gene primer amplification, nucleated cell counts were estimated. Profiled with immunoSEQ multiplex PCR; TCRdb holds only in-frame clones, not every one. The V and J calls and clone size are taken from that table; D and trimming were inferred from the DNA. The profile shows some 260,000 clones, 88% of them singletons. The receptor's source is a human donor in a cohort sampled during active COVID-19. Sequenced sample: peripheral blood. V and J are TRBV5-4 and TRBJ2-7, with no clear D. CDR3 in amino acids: CASSFPGRSYEQYF. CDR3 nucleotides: TGTGCCAGCAGCTTCCCAGGTCGCTCCTACGAGCAGTACTTC.